Each of the 16 T cell receptor beta chains below was sequenced from the same sample in a study of T-cell memory formation after mild COVID-19. TCRdb called the 5' RACE reads again in MiXCR, with one record for every CDR3 protein. The sample has about 440,000 distinct CDR3 sequences, around 18% seen once. Specimen: PBMCs or a T cell subset sorted from them (not recorded which). These receptors came from an adult woman who had mild COVID-19 (a few samples of this study predate the infection). Cell type and time point are not known.

The chain has TRBV5-6 and TRBJ2-1; 8 nucleotides line up with TRBD2. Germline-derived CDR1 and CDR2 are SGHDT and YYEEEE. V lost 2 bases to trimming and J lost 5 bases; unmatched junction nucleotides: 9. The CDR3 spans 16 residues. CDR3 residues: CASSFILLAENNEQFF. The CDR3 coding sequence is TGTGCCAGCAGCTTTATTTTACTAGCGGAGAACAATGAGCAGTTCTTC.

The rearrangement joins TRBV7-2 to TRBJ2-1; TRBD2 matches at 11 bases. V was clipped by 2 bases and J by 7 bases; unmatched bases: 7. CDR1 and CDR2 from the germline V gene are SGHTA and FQGNSA. The CDR3 totals 16 residues. CDR3 region: CASSLFRLAGGNEQFF. CDR3 DNA: TGTGCCAGCAGCTTATTTCGGCTAGCGGGAGGAAATGAGCAGTTCTTC. Using reference TRBV7-2 and TRBJ2-1 for the parts outside the CDR3, the full variable domain is GAGVSQSPSNKVTEKGKDVELRCDPISGHTALYWYRQSLGQGLEFLIYFQGNSAPDKSGLPSDRFSAERTGGSVSTLTIQRTQQEDSAVYLCASSLFRLAGGNEQFFGPGTRLTVL.

The chain employs TRBV15 and TRBJ1-6, with a tentative D call TRBD1 (6 bases). Germline assignment: CDR1 LNHNV and CDR2 YYDKDF (reference sequence). There are 14 residues in the CDR3. Trimming took off 0 bases at V and 7 bases at J, with 7 bases between the two ends. The CDR3 nucleotides are TGTGCCACCAGCAGAGAACAGGGAAATTCACCCCTCCACTTT. Protein product: CATSREQGNSPLHF.

This clonotype has just a few counts. J is TRBJ2-2 and V is TRBV12-3 or TRBV12-4; D is unresolved. The V end was cut by 3 bases, the J end by 6 bases, with 5 bases between. The CDR3 length is 12 residues. In DNA, the CDR3 is TGTGCCAGCAGTTTTGGGGCCGGGGAGCTGTTTTTT. Amino acids: CASSFGAGELFF.

V gene TRBV3-1 combines with J gene TRBJ2-7, with D possibly matching TRBD1 (6 bases). V was cut by 1 base and J by 5 bases, with 18 bases left in between. This CDR3 region has 16 residues. Germline lookup yields CDR1 LGHDT and CDR2 YNNKEL (reference sequence). This CDR3 reads CASSQVGDSRGNEQYF. CDR3 sequence (DNA): TGTGCCAGCAGCCAAGTTGGTGACTCAAGGGGGAACGAGCAGTACTTC.

The V and J genes are TRBV15 and TRBJ2-3; D gene ambiguous. The CDR3 totals 17 residues. Trimming cost V 0 bases and J 2 bases, with 15 bases left between them. The germline gives CDR1 LNHNV, CDR2 YYDKDF (reference sequence). CDR3 loop: CATSRDFGPHSTDTQYF. The DNA of the CDR3 is TGTGCCACCAGCAGAGATTTCGGGCCCCACTCCACAGATACGCAGTATTTT.

This chain connects TRBV19 to TRBJ2-3; D is possibly TRBD2 (5 bases). CDR1 and CDR2 (germline): LNHDA, SQIVND (reference sequence). The CDR3 has 14 amino acids. Trimming stripped 7 bases from V and 4 bases from J, with 15 bases between. The DNA of the CDR3 is TGTGCCAGTACCGCGAGCTTTAGCGCAGATACGCAGTATTTT. Translation gives CASTASFSADTQYF.

This clonotype was seen at least ten times. The J gene is TRBJ2-1, the V gene TRBV27; 7 nucleotides agree with TRBD2. The V gene end was trimmed by 0 bases and the J gene end by 1 base; junction bases not matched to a gene: 3. The germline CDR1 and CDR2 sequences are MNHEY and SMNVEV (reference sequence). The CDR3 length is 16 residues. The CDR3 is CASSLSWGGSYNEQFF. For the CDR3, the DNA is TGTGCCAGCAGTTTATCGTGGGGGGGGTCCTACAATGAGCAGTTCTTC.

The gene calls are TRBV4-1 and TRBJ1-2; D gene unclear. Germline values: CDR1 MGHRA, CDR2 YSYEKL. CDR3 size: 14 residues. The germline V and J ends were trimmed by 1 base and 4 bases, with 10 bases remaining between them. This chain's CDR3 is CASSQAAATYGYTF. CDR3 coding DNA: TGCGCCAGCAGCCAAGCGGCGGCGACCTATGGCTACACCTTC.

This clonotype turned up a few times. V usage is TRBV9 and J usage is TRBJ1-1, with D perhaps TRBD1 (6 bases). Trimming took off 4 bases at V and 6 bases at J, with 16 bases between the two ends. This CDR3 is built from 14 residues. Germline loops: CDR1 SGDLS, CDR2 YYNGEE. The CDR3 sequence is CASSPRGGHAEAFF. In nucleotides, the CDR3 is TGTGCCAGCAGCCCTCGGGGGGGGCACGCTGAAGCTTTCTTT.

The rearrangement joins TRBV5-1 to TRBJ1-6; D remains ambiguous. The CDR3 is 13 amino acids. Germline V gene sequence: CDR1 SGHRS, CDR2 YFSETQ. With 4 bases removed from V and 9 bases from J, the gap between germline ends came to 11 bases. The CDR3 coding sequence is TGCGCCAGCAGCAAAGACCTGATTTCACCCCTCCACTTT. Protein: CASSKDLISPLHF.

The J gene is TRBJ1-1, the V gene TRBV7-3; D is uncertain. Germline CDR1 is SGHTA and CDR2 is FQGTGA. CDR3 length: 16 amino acids. V lost 1 base and J lost 0, with 12 bases in between. CDR3 in amino acids: CASSLIFTGMNTEAFF. DNA of the CDR3: TGTGCCAGCAGCTTAATCTTCACGGGTATGAACACTGAAGCTTTCTTT.

V gene TRBV24-1 combines with J gene TRBJ2-2; weak D call: TRBD2 (5 bases). Germline V gene data show CDR1 as KGHDR and CDR2 as SFDVKD. Trimming took 3 bases from V and 4 from J, leaving 11 bases between them. The CDR3 sequence is 15 residues long. This chain's CDR3 is CATSDQMGVTGELFF. In DNA, the CDR3 is TGTGCCACCAGTGATCAGATGGGAGTCACCGGGGAGCTGTTTTTT.

The genes are TRBV20-1 and TRBJ1-1; maybe TRBD1 (5 bases). Germline V gene sequence: CDR1 DFQATT, CDR2 SNEGSKA (reference sequence). V was clipped by 5 bases and J by 3 bases, with 13 bases between them. This CDR3 has 13 amino acids. The CDR3 coding sequence is TGCAGTGCTCGCCCCCCGGGGGACACTGAAGCTTTCTTT. Translated, it gives CSARPPGDTEAFF.

The rearrangement links TRBV4-3 to TRBJ2-7, with TRBD2 matching 9 bases. V shed 4 bases, J shed 6 bases, and the junction held 19 bases outside the gene matches. The germline V gene has CDR1 LGHNA and CDR2 YSLEER. The CDR3 loop spans 18 amino acids. This chain's CDR3 is CASSPEGASGIIDSEQYF. The CDR3 bases are TGCGCCAGCAGCCCCGAAGGGGCTAGCGGGATTATCGACTCCGAGCAGTACTTC.

DNA for the CDR3: TGCGCCAGCAGCTCCTCCTTTGGTGGGTATGGCTACACCTTC. As protein: CASSSSFGGYGYTF. The chain couples TRBV4-1 to TRBJ1-2; D not resolved. Trimming pared 5 bases from V and 5 bases from J, leaving 15 bases between. Germline CDR1 reads MGHRA; CDR2 reads YSYEKL. The length of the CDR3 is 14 residues.